This entry describes one TCR beta chain. Its target is not known. It was from whole blood, with no T cell sorting, that total RNA was isolated. This sample is drawn from a study of monozygotic twins with inflammatory bowel disease. The CDR3 length is 20 residues. Germline V gene lookup returns CDR1 SGHRS and CDR2 YFSETQ. Study conclusions and caveats: Possibly because of limited power, concordant and discordant twins showed no difference in repertoire similarity. Fewer clonotypes were shared with others by IBD patients than by healthy twins, especially with disease activity.

A template switching step added UMIs, each with a 6-nucleotide sample barcode. TCRdb re-called the 5' RACE reads; one entry per CDR3 protein, DNA not given. The sample totals about 450,000 distinct CDR3 sequences. Sequenced input: blood. The sequence came from a human donor with ulcerative colitis or Crohn's disease, or a healthy co-twin of an affected twin (not recorded which). The gene calls are TRBV5-1 and TRBJ2-1; TCRdb calls TRBD2, which cannot be checked without DNA. This CDR3 is CASSPRGASGAISSYNEQFF.